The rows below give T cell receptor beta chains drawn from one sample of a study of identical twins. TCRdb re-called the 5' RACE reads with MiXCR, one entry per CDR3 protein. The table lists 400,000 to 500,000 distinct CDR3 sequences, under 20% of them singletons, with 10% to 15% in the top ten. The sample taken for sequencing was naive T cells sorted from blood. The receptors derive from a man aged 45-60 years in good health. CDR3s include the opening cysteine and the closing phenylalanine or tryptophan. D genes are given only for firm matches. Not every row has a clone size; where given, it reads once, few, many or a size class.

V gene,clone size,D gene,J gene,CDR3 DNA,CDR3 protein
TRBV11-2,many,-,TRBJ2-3,TGTGCCAGTTCGGATGGGGCGCAGTATTTT,CASSDGAQYF
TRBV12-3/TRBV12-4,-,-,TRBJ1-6,TGTGCCAGCAGTTCCGACAGGATCACCCTCCACTTT,CASSSDRITLHF
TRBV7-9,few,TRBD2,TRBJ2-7,TGTGCCAGCAGCTGGGAGGGTGACGAGCAGTACTTC,CASSWEGDEQYF
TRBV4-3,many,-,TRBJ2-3,TGCGCCAGCAGCCAAGCCGGACGGGGGAACTCAGATACGCAGTATTTT,CASSQAGRGNSDTQYF
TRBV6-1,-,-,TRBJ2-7,TGTGCCAGCACCAAACTTGGGCCAGGAGGTAACTACGAGCAGTACTTC,CASTKLGPGGNYEQYF
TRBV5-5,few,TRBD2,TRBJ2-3,TGTGCCAGCAGCTCCCCAGGGCGGGAGGGCCAGACAGATACGCAGTATTTT,CASSSPGREGQTDTQYF
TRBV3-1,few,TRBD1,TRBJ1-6,TGTGCCAGCAGCCTTCTCGGACAGGCGGATAATTCACCCCTCCACTTT,CASSLLGQADNSPLHF
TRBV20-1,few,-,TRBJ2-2,TGCAGTGCCCGAGAGGCGGGATGGGACACCGGGGAGCTGTTTTTT,CSAREAGWDTGELFF
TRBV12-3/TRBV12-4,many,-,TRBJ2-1,TGTGCCAGCAGTCCCCCCCCCGGGGGACCCAATGAGCAGTTCTTC,CASSPPPGGPNEQFF
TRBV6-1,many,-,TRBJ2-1,TGTGCCAGCAGTGGATCCGGAAACGGAGTGAGCTATGAGCAGTTCTTC,CASSGSGNGVSYEQFF
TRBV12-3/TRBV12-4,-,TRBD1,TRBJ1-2,TGTGCCAGCAGTCCGTCGACAGGGTTACACTATGGCTACACCTTC,CASSPSTGLHYGYTF
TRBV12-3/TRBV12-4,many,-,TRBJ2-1,TGTGCCAGCAGTCCCTCATCCCATGAGCAGTTCTTC,CASSPSSHEQFF
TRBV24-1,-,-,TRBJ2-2,TGTGCCACCAGCTCGGGGCCGAACACCGGGGAGCTGTTTTTT,CATSSGPNTGELFF
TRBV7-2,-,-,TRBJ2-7,TGTGCCAGCAGCTTAGTGGCAGTATGGTACGAGCAGTACTTC,CASSLVAVWYEQYF
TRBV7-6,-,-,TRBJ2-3,TGTGCCAGCAGCTTAGGAGTACACCCTGCGGGGCCAGATACGCAGTATTTT,CASSLGVHPAGPDTQYF
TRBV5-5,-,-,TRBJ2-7,TGTGCCAGCAGCGTCGCCGGGACAAACTCCTACGAGCAGTACTTC,CASSVAGTNSYEQYF
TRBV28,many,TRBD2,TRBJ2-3,TGTGCCAGCAGTTTATCGGGGACTAGCGGGAGCGGCACAGATACGCAGTATTTT,CASSLSGTSGSGTDTQYF
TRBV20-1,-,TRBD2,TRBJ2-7,TGCAGTGCAAACGGACTAGCGGGAGATATCTCCTACGAGCAGTACTTC,CSANGLAGDISYEQYF
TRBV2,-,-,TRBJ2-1,TGTGCCAGCAGTGATTATGTAGGGGCGCGGGATGAGCAGTTCTTC,CASSDYVGARDEQFF
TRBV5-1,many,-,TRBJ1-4,TGCGCCAGCAGCCGGGGACAACCTGCAACTAATGAAAAACTGTTTTTT,CASSRGQPATNEKLFF
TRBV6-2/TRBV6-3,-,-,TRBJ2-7,TGTGCCAGCAGGACATCGGGACCGAGCCACGAGCAGTACTTC,CASRTSGPSHEQYF
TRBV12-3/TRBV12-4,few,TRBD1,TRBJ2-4,TGTGCCAGCAGCTCGACAGGGGGCGTCAAAAACATTCAGTACTTC,CASSSTGGVKNIQYF
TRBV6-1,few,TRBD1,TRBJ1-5,TGTGCCAGCAGCCAACAGAGCCAGGGGGCCGGGCAGCCCCAGCATTTT,CASSQQSQGAGQPQHF
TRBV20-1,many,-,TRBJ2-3,TGCAGTGCGGTTGGGAAGTCCACAGATACGCAGTATTTT,CSAVGKSTDTQYF